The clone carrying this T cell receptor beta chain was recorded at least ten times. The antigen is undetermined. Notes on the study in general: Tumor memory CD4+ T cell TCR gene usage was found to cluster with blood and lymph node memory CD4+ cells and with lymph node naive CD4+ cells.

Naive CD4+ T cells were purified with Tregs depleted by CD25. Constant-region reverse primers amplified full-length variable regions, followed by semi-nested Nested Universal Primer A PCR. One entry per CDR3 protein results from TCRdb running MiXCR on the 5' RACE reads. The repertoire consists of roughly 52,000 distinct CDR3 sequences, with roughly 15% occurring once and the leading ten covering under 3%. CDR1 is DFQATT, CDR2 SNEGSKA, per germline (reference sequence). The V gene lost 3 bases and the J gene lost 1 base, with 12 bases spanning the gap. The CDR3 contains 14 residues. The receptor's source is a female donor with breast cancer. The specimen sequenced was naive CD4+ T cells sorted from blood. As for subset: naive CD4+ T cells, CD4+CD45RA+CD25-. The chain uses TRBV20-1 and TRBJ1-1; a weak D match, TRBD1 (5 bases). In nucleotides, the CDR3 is TGCAGTGCTAGCTCGGGACCGAGGAACACTGAAGCTTTCTTT. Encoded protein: CSASSGPRNTEAFF.